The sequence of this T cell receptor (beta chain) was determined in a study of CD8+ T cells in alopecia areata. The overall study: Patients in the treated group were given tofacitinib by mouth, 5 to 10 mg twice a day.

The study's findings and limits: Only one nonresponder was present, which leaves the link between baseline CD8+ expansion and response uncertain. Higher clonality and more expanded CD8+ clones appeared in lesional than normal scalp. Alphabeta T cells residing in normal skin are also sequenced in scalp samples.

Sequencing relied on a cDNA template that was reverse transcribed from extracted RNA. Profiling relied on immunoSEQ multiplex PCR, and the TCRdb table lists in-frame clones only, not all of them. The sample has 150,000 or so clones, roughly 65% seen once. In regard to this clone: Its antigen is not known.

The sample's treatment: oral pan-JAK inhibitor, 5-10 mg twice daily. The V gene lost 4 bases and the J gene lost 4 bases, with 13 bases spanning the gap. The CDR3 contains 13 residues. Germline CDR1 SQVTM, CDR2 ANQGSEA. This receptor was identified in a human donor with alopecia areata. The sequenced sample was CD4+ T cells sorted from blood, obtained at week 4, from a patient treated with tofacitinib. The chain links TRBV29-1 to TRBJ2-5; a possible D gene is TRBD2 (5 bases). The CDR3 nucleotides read TGCAGCGTTGGTCGGACTCTAGGAGAGACCCAGTACTTC. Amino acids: CSVGRTLGETQYF.